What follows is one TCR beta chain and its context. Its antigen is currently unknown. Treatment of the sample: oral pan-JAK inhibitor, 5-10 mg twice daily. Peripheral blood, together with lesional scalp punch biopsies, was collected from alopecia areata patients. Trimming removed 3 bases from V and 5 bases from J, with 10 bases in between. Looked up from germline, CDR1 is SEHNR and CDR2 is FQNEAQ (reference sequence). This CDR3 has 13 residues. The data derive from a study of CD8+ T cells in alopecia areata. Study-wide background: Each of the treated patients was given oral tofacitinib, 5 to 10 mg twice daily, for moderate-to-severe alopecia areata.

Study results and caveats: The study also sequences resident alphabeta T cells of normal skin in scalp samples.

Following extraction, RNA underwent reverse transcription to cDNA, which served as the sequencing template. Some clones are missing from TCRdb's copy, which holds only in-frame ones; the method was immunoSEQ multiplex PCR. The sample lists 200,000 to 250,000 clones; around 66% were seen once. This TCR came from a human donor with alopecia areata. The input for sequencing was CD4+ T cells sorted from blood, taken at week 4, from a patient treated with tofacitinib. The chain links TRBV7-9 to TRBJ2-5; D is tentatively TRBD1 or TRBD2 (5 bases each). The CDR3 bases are TGTGCCAGCAGCTTGAGGGACGTGGAGACCCAGTACTTC. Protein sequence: CASSLRDVETQYF.